This T cell receptor (beta chain) was documented in a study of a mutant IDH1 vaccine in newly diagnosed glioma (dated by TCRdb to about 2021). About the full investigation: Vaccination began 4-6 weeks after radiotherapy alone, or alongside temozolomide cycles in the chemotherapy-containing groups. Longitudinal TCRB deep sequencing was done for some 26 treated patients, wherever samples were available for exploratory analyses. Before enrollment, most patients had been given radiochemotherapy with temozolomide as standard therapy, while the rest had received either radiotherapy alone or temozolomide alone. Peripheral blood samples were drawn at six visits, namely V03 (baseline), V05, V07, V10, V12 and V13. The week-35 safety follow-up was designated visit V12, and the week-47 end of study was designated visit V13. Of the 25 to 40 patients who were treated, about 60% were male and around 40% were female, and the mean age was approximately 40 years.

Library prep was done by the immunoSEQ multiplex PCR assay. The hsTCRB Kit was used according to the manufacturer's protocol to amplify rearranged TCR beta chain sequences. Sequencing of TCRB libraries was carried out on an Illumina MiSeq. The authors processed their data as follows. The kit vendor's proprietary platform handled demultiplexing, trimming and gene mapping. TCRdb holds this immuneACCESS table with in-frame rearrangements only. Some clones are missing; in checked studies, unresolved V genes explain under half, and the rest has no known cause. The V and J calls and clone size were taken over from that table, and D and trimming were inferred from the DNA. This sample comprises just over 65,000 clones, roughly 84% of them detected only once. In total, the top ten clones hold approximately 12% of the sample. Taken with the paper, the label for time point translates to: week 35, safety follow-up. Each vaccine dose was 300 ug of a 20-mer mutant IDH1 peptide in Montanide, given subcutaneously with topical imiquimod. Patients were given eight vaccinations, in weeks 1, 3, 5, 7, 11, 15, 19 and 23, which matched visits V03 through V10. The donors had newly diagnosed IDH1-mutant astrocytomas of WHO grade 3 or 4 that showed loss of nuclear ATRX. The samples were drawn from NOA16, a multicentre, single-arm, open-label phase I trial in Germany that tested a mutant IDH1 peptide vaccine in humans for the first time. Genomic DNA for TCRB sequencing was extracted from EDTA blood using the DNeasy Blood and Tissue Kit.

Comment on this clone: Its antigen is unknown. No base quality information exists; no much larger clone differs at one position.

The research as a whole found: According to the authors, sample limitations meant that analyses of patient blood samples could not be reproduced. Changes in the top peripheral T cell clonotypes picked up by TCRB sequencing did not appear to be linked to pseudoprogression. Across multiple MHC alleles, vaccine-induced immune responses were seen in nearly 95% of patients. PBMC samples for TCRB deep sequencing were selected based on availability.

From its cysteine to its phenylalanine, the CDR3 spans 14 amino acids. The DNA shown is the 42-base CDR3, in frame from base 1. From the germline V gene, CDR1 is SGHDN and CDR2 is FVKESK. The germline V and J ends show losses of 5 bases and 3 bases respectively, and no gene match explains 6 bases of the junction. The sequencing here drew on PBMCs, taken from a glioma patient whose treatment included an IDH1 peptide vaccine. The TCR was taken from a man aged 18-30 years with glioma. Recombination linked TRBV14 to TRBJ1-1; TRBD1 fits 7 bases in the junction. The DNA reads TGTGCCAGCAGCGGACTACAGGGGTACACTGAAGCTTTCTTT. Its product reads: CASSGLQGYTEAFF. Where the CDR3 stops, the reference TRBV14 and TRBJ1-1 genes take over; the full variable domain is EAGVTQFPSHSVIEKGQTVTLRCDPISGHDNLYWYRRVMGKEIKFLLHFVKESKQDESGMPNNRFLAERTGGTYSTLKVQPAELEDSGVYFCASSGLQGYTEAFFGQGTRLTVV.